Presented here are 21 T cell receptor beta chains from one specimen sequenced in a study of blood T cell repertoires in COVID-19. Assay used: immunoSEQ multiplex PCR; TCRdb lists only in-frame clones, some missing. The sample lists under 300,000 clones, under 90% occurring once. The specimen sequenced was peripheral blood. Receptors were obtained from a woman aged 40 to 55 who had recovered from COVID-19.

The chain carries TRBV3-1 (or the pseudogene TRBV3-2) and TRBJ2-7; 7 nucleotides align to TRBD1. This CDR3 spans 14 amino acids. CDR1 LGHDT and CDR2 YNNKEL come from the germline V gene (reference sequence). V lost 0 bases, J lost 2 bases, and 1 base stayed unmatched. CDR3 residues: CASSQETGTYEQYF. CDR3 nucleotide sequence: TGTGCCAGCAGCCAAGAGACAGGGACCTACGAGCAGTACTTC.

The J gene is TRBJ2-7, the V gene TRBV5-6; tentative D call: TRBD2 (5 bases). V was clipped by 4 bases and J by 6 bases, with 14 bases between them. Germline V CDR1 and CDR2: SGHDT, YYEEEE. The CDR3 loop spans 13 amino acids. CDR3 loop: CASSTRDRVEQYF. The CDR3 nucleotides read TGTGCCAGCAGCACCCGGGATCGGGTCGAGCAGTACTTC. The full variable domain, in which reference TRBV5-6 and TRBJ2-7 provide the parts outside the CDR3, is DAGVTQSPTHLIKTRGQQVTLRCSPKSGHDTVSWYQQALGQGPQFIFQYYEEEERQRGNFPDRFSGHQFPNYSSELNVNALLLGDSALYLCASSTRDRVEQYFGPGTRLTVT.

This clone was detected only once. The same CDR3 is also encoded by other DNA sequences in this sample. CDR3 coding DNA: TGTGCCAGCAGTCCAGGGGGTGGTGAAAAACTGTTTTTT. Its protein is CASSPGGGEKLFF. The chain combines TRBV2 with TRBJ1-4; TRBD1 matches at 7 bases. The CDR3 extends over 13 amino acids. CDR1 SNHLY and CDR2 FYNNEI come from the germline V gene. V gave up 5 bases and J gave up 7 bases; unmatched junction bases: 4. Drawing the rest from reference TRBV2 and TRBJ1-4, the complete variable domain is EPEVTQTPSHQVTQMGQEVILRCVPISNHLYFYWYRQILGQKVEFLVSFYNNEISEKSEIFDDQFSVERPDGSNFTLKIRSTKLEDSAMYFCASSPGGGEKLFFGSGTQLSVL.

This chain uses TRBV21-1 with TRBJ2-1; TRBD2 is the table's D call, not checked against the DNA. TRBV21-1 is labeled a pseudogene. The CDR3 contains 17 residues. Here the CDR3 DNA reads TGTGCCAGCAGCAAAGTCGGACTTAGCGGGAGGATAAATGAGCAGTTCTTC. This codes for CASSKVGLSGRINEQFF.

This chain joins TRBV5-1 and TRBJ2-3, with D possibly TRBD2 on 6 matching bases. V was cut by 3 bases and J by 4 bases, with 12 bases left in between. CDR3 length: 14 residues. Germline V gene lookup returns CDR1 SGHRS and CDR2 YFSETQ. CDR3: CASSSGVPADTQYF. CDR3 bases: TGCGCCAGCAGCTCGGGAGTTCCAGCAGATACGCAGTATTTT.

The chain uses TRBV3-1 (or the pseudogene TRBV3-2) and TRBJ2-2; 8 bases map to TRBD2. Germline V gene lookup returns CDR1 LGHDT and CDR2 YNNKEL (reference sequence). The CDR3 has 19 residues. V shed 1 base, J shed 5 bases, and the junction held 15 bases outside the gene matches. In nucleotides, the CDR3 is TGTGCCAGCAGCCAAGGTGTAGTAGCGGGATTGTTACCGACCGGGGAGCTGTTTTTT. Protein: CASSQGVVAGLLPTGELFF.

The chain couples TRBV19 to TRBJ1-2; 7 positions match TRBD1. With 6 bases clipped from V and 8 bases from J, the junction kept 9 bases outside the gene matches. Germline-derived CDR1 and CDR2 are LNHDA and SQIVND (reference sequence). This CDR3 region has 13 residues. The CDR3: CASSRQGTWGYTF. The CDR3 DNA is TGTGCCAGTAGCCGACAGGGTACGTGGGGCTACACCTTC.

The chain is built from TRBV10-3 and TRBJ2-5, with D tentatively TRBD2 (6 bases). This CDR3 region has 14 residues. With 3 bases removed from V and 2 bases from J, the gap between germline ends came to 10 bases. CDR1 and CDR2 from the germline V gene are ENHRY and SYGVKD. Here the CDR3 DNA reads TGTGCCATCAGTGAAGGGACTGGACAAGAGACCCAGTACTTC. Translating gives CAISEGTGQETQYF.

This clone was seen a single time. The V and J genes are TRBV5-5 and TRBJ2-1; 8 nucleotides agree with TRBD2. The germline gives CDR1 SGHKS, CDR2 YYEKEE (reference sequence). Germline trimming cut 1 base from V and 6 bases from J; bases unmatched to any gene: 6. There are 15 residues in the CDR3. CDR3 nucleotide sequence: TGTGCCAGCAGCTTGAGCGGGAGCCTGATCAATGAGCAGTTCTTC. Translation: CASSLSGSLINEQFF. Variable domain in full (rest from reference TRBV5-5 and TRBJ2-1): DAGVTQSPTHLIKTRGQQVTLRCSPISGHKSVSWYQQVLGQGPQFIFQYYEKEERGRGNFPDRFSARQFPNYSSELNVNALLLGDSALYLCASSLSGSLINEQFFGPGTRLTVL.

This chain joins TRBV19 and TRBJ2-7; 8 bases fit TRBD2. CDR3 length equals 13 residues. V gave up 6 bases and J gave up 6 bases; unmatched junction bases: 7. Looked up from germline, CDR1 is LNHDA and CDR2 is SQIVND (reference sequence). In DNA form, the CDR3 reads TGTGCCAGTAGGGGTAGCGGGAAACCCGAGCAGTACTTC. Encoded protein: CASRGSGKPEQYF.

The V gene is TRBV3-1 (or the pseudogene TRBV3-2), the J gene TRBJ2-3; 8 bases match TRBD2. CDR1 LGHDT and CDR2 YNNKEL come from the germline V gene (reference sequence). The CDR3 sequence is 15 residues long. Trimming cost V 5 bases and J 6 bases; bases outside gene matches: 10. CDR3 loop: CASSSTSGGADTQYF. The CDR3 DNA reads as TGTGCCAGCAGCTCGACGTCCGGGGGGGCGGATACGCAGTATTTT.

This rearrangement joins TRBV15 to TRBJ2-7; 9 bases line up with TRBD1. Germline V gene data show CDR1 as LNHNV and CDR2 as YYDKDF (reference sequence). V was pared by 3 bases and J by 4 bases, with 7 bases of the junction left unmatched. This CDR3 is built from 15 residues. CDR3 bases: TGTGCCACCAGCAGGAGGACAGGGGAAAGGTACGAGCAGTACTTC. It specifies CATSRRTGERYEQYF. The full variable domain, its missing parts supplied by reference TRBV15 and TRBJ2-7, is DAMVIQNPRYQVTQFGKPVTLSCSQTLNHNVMYWYQQKSSQAPKLLFHYYDKDFNNEADTPDNFQSRRPNTSFCFLDIRSPGLGDTAMYLCATSRRTGERYEQYFGPGTRLTVT.

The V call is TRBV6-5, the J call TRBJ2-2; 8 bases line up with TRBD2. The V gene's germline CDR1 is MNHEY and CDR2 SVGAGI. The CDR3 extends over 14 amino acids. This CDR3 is CAGSGRSDTGELFF. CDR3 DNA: TGTGCGGGAAGCGGGAGATCGGACACCGGGGAGCTGTTTTTT.

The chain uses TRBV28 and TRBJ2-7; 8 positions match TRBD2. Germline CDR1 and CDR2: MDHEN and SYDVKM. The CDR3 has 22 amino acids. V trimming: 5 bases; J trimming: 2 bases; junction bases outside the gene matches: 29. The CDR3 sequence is CASSPTLGGANQAAGAPYEQYF. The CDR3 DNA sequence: TGTGCCAGCAGTCCTACCCTCGGCGGGGCCAACCAGGCAGCGGGGGCCCCCTACGAGCAGTACTTC.

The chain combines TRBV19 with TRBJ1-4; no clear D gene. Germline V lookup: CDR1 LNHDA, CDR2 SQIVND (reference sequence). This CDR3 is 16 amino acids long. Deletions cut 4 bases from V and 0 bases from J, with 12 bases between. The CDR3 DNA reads TGTGCCAGTAGTACCTACGGCGGTGCAACTAATGAAAAACTGTTTTTT. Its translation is CASSTYGGATNEKLFF.

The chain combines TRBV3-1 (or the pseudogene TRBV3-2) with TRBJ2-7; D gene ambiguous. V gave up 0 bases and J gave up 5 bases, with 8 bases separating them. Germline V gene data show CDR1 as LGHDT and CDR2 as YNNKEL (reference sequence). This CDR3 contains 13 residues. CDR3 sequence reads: CASSQDAVDEQYF. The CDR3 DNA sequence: TGTGCCAGCAGCCAAGACGCAGTGGACGAGCAGTACTTC.

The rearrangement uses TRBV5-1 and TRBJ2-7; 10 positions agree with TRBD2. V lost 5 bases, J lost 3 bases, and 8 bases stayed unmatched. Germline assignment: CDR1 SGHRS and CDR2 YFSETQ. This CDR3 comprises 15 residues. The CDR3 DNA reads TGCGCCAGCAGAGCTAGCGGGAGTACGGGCTACGAGCAGTACTTC. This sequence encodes CASRASGSTGYEQYF.

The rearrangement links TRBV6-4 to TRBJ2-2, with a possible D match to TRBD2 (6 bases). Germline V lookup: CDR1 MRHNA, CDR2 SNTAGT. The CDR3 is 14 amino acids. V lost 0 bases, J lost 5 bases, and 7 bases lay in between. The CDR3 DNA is TGTGCCAGCAGTGACTCCGGGGGAACCGGGGAGCTGTTTTTT. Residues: CASSDSGGTGELFF.

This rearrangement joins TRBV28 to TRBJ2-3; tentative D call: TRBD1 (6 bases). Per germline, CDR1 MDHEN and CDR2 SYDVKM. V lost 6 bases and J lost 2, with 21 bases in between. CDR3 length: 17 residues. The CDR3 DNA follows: TGTGCCAGCAGACCTCAAATGGGGACATTAAACACAGATACGCAGTATTTT. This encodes CASRPQMGTLNTDTQYF.

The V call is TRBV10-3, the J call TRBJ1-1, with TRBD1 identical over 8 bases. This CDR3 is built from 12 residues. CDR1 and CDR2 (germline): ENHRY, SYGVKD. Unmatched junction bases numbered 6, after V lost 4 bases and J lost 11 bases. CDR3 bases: TGTGCCATCAGTGGGGAACAGGGGGTGGCTTTCTTT. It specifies CAISGEQGVAFF.

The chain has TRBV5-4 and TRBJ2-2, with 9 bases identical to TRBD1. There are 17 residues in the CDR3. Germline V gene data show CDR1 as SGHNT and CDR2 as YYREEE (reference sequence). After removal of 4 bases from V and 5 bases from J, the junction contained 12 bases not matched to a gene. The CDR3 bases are TGTGCCAGCAGCAGGGGACAGGGAGCATCGGGAACCGGGGAGCTGTTTTTT. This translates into CASSRGQGASGTGELFF.